Listed here are 26 T cell receptor beta chains from one sample, sequenced in a study of CD8 T cells in ankylosing spondylitis (dated by TCRdb to 2015 to 2018). Results the study describes overall, beyond this receptor: Blood from ankylosing spondylitis patients appeared to be characterized by a TCR beta motif made up of seven or eight highly homologous amino acid variants.

The method behind the library was 5' RACE. Data came from an Illumina HiSeq 2500. TCRdb cleaned the public reads at Q25 with fastp, built clones with MiXCR and kept in-frame beta chains. Rows with a matching CDR3 protein are joined into one entry that keeps the most common DNA and genes. Recorded for this sample are fewer than 750,000 distinct CDR3 sequences; 15% to 20% of them occurred a single time. Around 20% of the sample is held by the ten biggest clonotypes. These receptors are not linked to any known antigen. Sequenced input: blood, either unsorted or a sorted T cell fraction (not recorded which). The receptors shown here come from a male donor with ankylosing spondylitis.

This clonotype has a handful of counts. The V call is TRBV6-6, the J call TRBJ2-7; D is undetermined. Germline V gene sequence: CDR1 MNHNY, CDR2 SVGAGI (reference sequence). V lost 6 bases and J 7 bases, leaving 10 bases between the germline ends. CDR3 size: 11 residues. This CDR3 reads CASRAVGEQYF. The CDR3 DNA sequence: TGTGCCAGCAGAGCTGTCGGGGAGCAGTACTTC.

This clonotype was recorded a few times. The chain combines TRBV20-1 with TRBJ2-7, with 14 bases matching TRBD2. Germline CDR1 DFQATT, CDR2 SNEGSKA (reference sequence). There are 17 residues in the CDR3. Germline trimming cut 3 bases from V and 5 bases from J; bases unmatched to any gene: 12. The CDR3 sequence: CSARGLAGEVFRDEQYF. The CDR3 bases are TGCAGTGCTAGGGGACTAGCGGGAGAAGTTTTCAGAGACGAGCAGTACTTC.

This clonotype was seen only a few times. This sequence joins TRBV11-2 and TRBJ2-1; 16 bases align to TRBD2. The CDR3 has 18 residues. The V segment lost 5 bases and the J segment 8 bases; nucleotides outside the gene matches: 12. CDR1 SGHAT and CDR2 FQNNGV come from the germline V gene. This chain's CDR3 is CASSPWPGLAGGTYEQFF. CDR3 nucleotide sequence: TGTGCCAGCAGCCCCTGGCCGGGACTAGCGGGAGGGACGTATGAGCAGTTCTTC.

The gene calls are TRBV5-5 and TRBJ2-7, with D perhaps matching TRBD2 (6 bases). The CDR3 has 13 amino acids. Trimming left V 4 bases short and J 5 bases short, with 13 bases between. CDR1 is SGHKS, CDR2 YYEKEE, per germline (reference sequence). The CDR3 reads CASSRRVEDEQYF. For the CDR3, the DNA is TGTGCCAGCAGCCGGAGGGTGGAGGACGAGCAGTACTTC.

The J gene is TRBJ1-5, the V gene TRBV7-9; no reliable D call. The V gene lost 3 bases and the J gene lost 0 bases, with 9 bases spanning the gap. CDR3 length: 15 residues. Germline V CDR1 and CDR2: SEHNR, FQNEAQ (reference sequence). The CDR3 sequence: CASSFPEFSNQPQHF. The CDR3 DNA is TGTGCCAGCAGCTTTCCGGAGTTTAGCAATCAGCCCCAGCATTTT.

The chain has TRBV9 and TRBJ2-3; D may be TRBD2 (6 bases). Germline CDR1 SGDLS, CDR2 YYNGEE. This CDR3 has 14 amino acids. V lost 2 bases and J 2 bases, leaving 9 bases between the germline ends. The CDR3 DNA reads as TGTGCCAGCAGCGTTAGCGGACTCACAGATACGCAGTATTTT. This codes for CASSVSGLTDTQYF.

This rearrangement joins TRBV19 to TRBJ2-7, with 8 nucleotides matching TRBD2. J lost 3 bases, V lost 3 bases, and 7 bases had no gene match. The germline V gene has CDR1 LNHDA and CDR2 SQIVND (reference sequence). This CDR3 comprises 15 residues. In nucleotides, the CDR3 is TGTGCCAGTAGTATCGGGAGGGCAGGGGACTACGAGCAGTACTTC. It encodes CASSIGRAGDYEQYF. Complete variable domain (other parts from reference TRBV19 and TRBJ2-7): DGGITQSPKYLFRKEGQNVTLSCEQNLNHDAMYWYRQDPGQGLRLIYYSQIVNDFQKGDIAEGYSVSREKKESFPLTVTSAQKNPTAFYLCASSIGRAGDYEQYFGPGTRLTVT.

The CDR3 spells CASSFWGENEQFF. The CDR3 nucleotides are TGTGCCAGCAGTTTTTGGGGGGAAAATGAGCAGTTCTTC. The J gene is TRBJ2-1, the V gene TRBV12-3 or TRBV12-4, with D possibly matching TRBD2 (6 bases). The CDR3 is 13 residues long. Trimming cost V 3 bases and J 7 bases, with 10 bases left between them.

This clonotype has a handful of counts. This chain uses TRBV12-3 or TRBV12-4 with TRBJ1-4; possible D gene TRBD1, 5 bases. The V end was cut by 3 bases, the J end by 5 bases, with 10 bases between. The length of the CDR3 is 14 residues. The CDR3 region is CASSFGASNEKLFF. The CDR3 DNA reads as TGTGCCAGCAGTTTTGGGGCTTCGAATGAAAAACTGTTTTTT.

The V gene is TRBV5-1, the J gene TRBJ2-7, with D possibly matching TRBD1 (5 bases). Germline V CDR1 and CDR2: SGHRS, YFSETQ. CDR3 length: 18 residues. V lost 1 base and J 0 bases, leaving 20 bases between the germline ends. CDR3 coding DNA: TGCGCCAGCAGCTTGTCCCCTCCCGACAGCCCGAGCTCCTACGAGCAGTACTTC. It encodes CASSLSPPDSPSSYEQYF.

The chain combines TRBV18 with TRBJ2-7, with 12 bases matching TRBD1. Germline CDR1 KGHSH, CDR2 LQKENI. This CDR3 has 15 residues. The J segment lost 4 bases and the V segment lost 4 bases, leaving 5 bases of the junction unmatched. In nucleotides, the CDR3 is TGTGCCAGCTCACGGGACAGGGGGCAGGGGTACGAGCAGTACTTC. Its translation is CASSRDRGQGYEQYF. Complete variable domain (other parts from reference TRBV18 and TRBJ2-7): NAGVMQNPRHLVRRRGQEARLRCSPMKGHSHVYWYRQLPEEGLKFMVYLQKENIIDESGMPKERFSAEFPKEGPSILRIQQVVRGDSAAYFCASSRDRGQGYEQYFGPGTRLTVT.

The chain uses TRBV20-1 and TRBJ1-2; the D gene is possibly TRBD1 (6 bases). Trimming took off 4 bases at V and 5 bases at J, with 20 bases between the two ends. Germline loops: CDR1 DFQATT, CDR2 SNEGSKA (reference sequence). There are 15 residues in the CDR3. CDR3 sequence: CSAIGRQETMYGYTF. In DNA form, the CDR3 reads TGCAGTGCTATCGGGAGACAGGAAACTATGTATGGCTACACCTTC.

The chain employs TRBV2 and TRBJ2-5; D is unclear. Trimming pared 0 bases from V and 5 bases from J, leaving 16 bases between. The V gene's germline CDR1 is SNHLY and CDR2 FYNNEI. CDR3 length: 16 residues. In nucleotides, the CDR3 is TGTGCCAGCAGTGAAGCGGCCCCCGGGCCCGGGGAGACCCAGTACTTC. It codes for CASSEAAPGPGETQYF.

This clonotype showed up just a few times. V and J are TRBV27 and TRBJ2-2; 7 positions match TRBD1. CDR3 size: 18 residues. Trimming cost V 3 bases and J 5 bases; bases outside gene matches: 15. The V gene's germline CDR1 is MNHEY and CDR2 SMNVEV (reference sequence). CDR3 amino acids: CASSFRPPDRVRTGELFF. For the CDR3, the DNA is TGTGCCAGCAGTTTTAGGCCCCCTGACAGGGTGAGGACCGGGGAGCTGTTTTTT.

This clonotype was observed at least ten times. The CDR3 DNA reads TGTGCCAGCACCAGATCGGTGAGCAGCAATCAGCCCCAGCATTTT. Its translation: CASTRSVSSNQPQHF. The chain uses TRBV6-1 and TRBJ1-5; unclear D gene. The CDR3 contains 15 residues. Germline CDR1 reads MNHNS; CDR2 reads SASEGT. The V gene lost 7 bases and the J gene lost 1 base, with 14 bases spanning the gap.

V gene TRBV6-6 combines with J gene TRBJ2-7; maybe TRBD2 (6 bases). The length of the CDR3 is 12 residues. Looked up from germline, CDR1 is MNHNY and CDR2 is SVGAGI (reference sequence). Trimming removed 7 bases from V and 4 bases from J, with 11 bases in between. CDR3 nucleotide sequence: TGTGCCAGCACCCACCGGGGGTACGAGCAGTACTTC. Translation: CASTHRGYEQYF.

This clonotype came up many times. V usage is TRBV29-1 and J usage is TRBJ2-2; TRBD1 aligns across 7 bases. The CDR3 sequence is 14 residues long. Per the germline V gene, CDR1 is SQVTM and CDR2 is ANQGSEA. Germline trimming cut 4 bases from V and 3 bases from J; bases unmatched to any gene: 5. Here the CDR3 reads CSVGQQGYTGELFF. DNA for the CDR3: TGCAGCGTTGGCCAACAGGGGTACACCGGGGAGCTGTTTTTT.

This sequence joins TRBV12-3 or TRBV12-4 and TRBJ1-6; 7 bases line up with TRBD1. V shed 0 bases and J 9 bases; nucleotides not matched to a gene: 2. This CDR3 contains 14 residues. CDR3 amino acids: CASSLATGVSPLHF. The CDR3 bases are TGTGCCAGCAGTTTAGCAACAGGGGTTTCACCCCTCCACTTT.

The genes are TRBV20-1 and TRBJ2-1, with TRBD1 matching over 7 bases. The CDR3 has 15 residues. V lost 6 bases and J lost 0; bases outside the gene matches: 8. Germline values: CDR1 DFQATT, CDR2 SNEGSKA (reference sequence). CDR3: CSARQGYNSYNEQFF. CDR3 nucleotide sequence: TGCAGTGCAAGACAGGGCTACAACTCCTACAATGAGCAGTTCTTC.

The sample holds many counts of this clonotype. The J gene is TRBJ2-3, the V gene TRBV10-3, with 7 positions matching TRBD2. Germline V gene sequence: CDR1 ENHRY, CDR2 SYGVKD. This CDR3 is built from 15 residues. With 10 bases clipped from V and 0 bases from J, the junction kept 10 bases outside the gene matches. Written as DNA, the CDR3 is TGTGCCACCGAGCGGGACGAGACTAGCACAGATACGCAGTATTTT. Its protein product is CATERDETSTDTQYF.

The V gene is TRBV10-3, the J gene TRBJ2-1; 14 nucleotides agree with TRBD2. The CDR3 is 16 residues long. Germline V gene lookup returns CDR1 ENHRY and CDR2 SYGVKD. With V trimmed by 2 bases and J by 7 bases, 4 bases remained unmatched. The CDR3 DNA sequence: TGTGCCATCAGTGAGCGGACTAGCGGGGGGCGTAATGAGCAGTTCTTC. This gives the protein CAISERTSGGRNEQFF.

The rearrangement links TRBV12-3 or TRBV12-4 to TRBJ1-1; TRBD1 matches 9 bases. Germline trimming cut 4 bases from V and 5 bases from J; bases unmatched to any gene: 8. The CDR3 is 15 amino acids. The CDR3 here is CASSSSGTGWTEAFF. The CDR3 DNA reads as TGTGCCAGCAGTTCCTCCGGGACAGGGTGGACTGAAGCTTTCTTT.

The genes are TRBV4-2 and TRBJ2-5; no clear D. Germline V gene data show CDR1 as LGHNA and CDR2 as YNFKEQ. V lost 2 bases and J lost 5, with 9 bases in between. This CDR3 is 13 amino acids long. CDR3 residues: CASSQTPLETQYF. The CDR3 nucleotides are TGTGCCAGCAGCCAAACTCCGTTGGAGACCCAGTACTTC.

This clonotype was counted a few times. The V and J genes are TRBV7-9 and TRBJ2-1, with D possibly TRBD1 on 6 matching bases. Germline CDR1 is SEHNR and CDR2 is FQNEAQ (reference sequence). The CDR3 consists of 16 residues. V gave up 1 base and J gave up 4 bases, with 14 bases separating them. The DNA of the CDR3 is TGTGCCAGCAGCTTAGTTTTACAGGGAAAATACAATGAGCAGTTCTTC. It codes for CASSLVLQGKYNEQFF.

This clonotype was detected a few times. The chain links TRBV13 to TRBJ2-4, with 12 bases that match TRBD1. The length of the CDR3 is 18 residues. Trimming at V came to 5 bases and at J to 6 bases, leaving 14 bases not matched to a gene. Germline V gene data show CDR1 as PRHDT and CDR2 as FYEKMQ (reference sequence). DNA of the CDR3: TGTGCCAGCAGCCCGCCGGGGACAGGGGGCGATGAGGGAAACATTCAGTACTTC. It codes for CASSPPGTGGDEGNIQYF.

The V call is TRBV12-3 or TRBV12-4, the J call TRBJ2-2, with D unclear. The CDR3 has 15 amino acids. V was cut by 3 bases and J by 5 bases, with 13 bases left in between. The CDR3 here is CASSFFVVGTGELFF. The CDR3 nucleotides are TGTGCCAGCAGTTTTTTCGTCGTGGGGACCGGGGAGCTGTTTTTT.